This entry features one TCR beta chain sequence. Its recognized antigen is unknown. There are no base qualities to consult, and no much larger clone falls within one base. Via the germline V gene, CDR1 is MDHEN and CDR2 SYDVKM. The CDR3 sequence holds 13 residues, the cysteine and phenylalanine included. The only DNA kept is the CDR3, 39 bases in frame from the first base. Trimming at the junction amounts to 3 bases on V and 13 bases on J, and the germline ends lie 18 bases apart. From the second PCR step onward, the TCR alpha chain libraries and the TCR beta chain libraries were amplified separately. CMV status of each donor was established by measuring IFNgamma production from CD4+ T cells after fresh PBMCs were stimulated overnight with CMV viral lysate. Miltenyi beads were used first to positively select CD4 T cells, and CD8 T cells were then positively selected from the CD4-negative fraction. After staining for CD3, CD4, CD8, CD45RA, CD27 and a live/dead dye, cells were sorted on a BD Aria II into four subsets based on CD45RA and CD27. A few healthy volunteers provided blood, and each donor's sample was split into CD4 and CD8 T cells and then further divided into four differentiation subsets. Roughly 120 ml of peripheral blood was collected from each donor, and PBMC were isolated by Ficoll-Paque PLUS density-gradient centrifugation. The sorted cells were lysed in RLT buffer, after which RNA was extracted using a Qiagen RNeasy kit and kept at -80 degrees C.

Library preparation was by UMI-ligation and nested PCR. The beta constant-region primer was an equimolar mix of two oligonucleotides covering both TRBC1 and TRBC2. The ligated cDNA went through four rounds of PCR with nested alpha and beta constant-region primers together with the SP2 primer. A single-stranded oligonucleotide bearing the SP2 primer plus a 12-nucleotide UMI was ligated onto the 3' end of the cDNA by T4 RNA ligase 1. The ligation reaction was incubated at 16°C for about 18-25 hours. To avoid over-amplification, PCR2 was usually performed as a SYBR Green qPCR and halted once a predetermined threshold was reached. Agencourt AMPure XP magnetic beads were used for all purifications after the first. Libraries were quantified by Qubit and checked on a TapeStation, with a main peak expected near 650 bp. Pooled libraries were sequenced on an Illumina MiSeq using v2 2x251 paired-end kits, and typically roughly 0.85-2 million reads were obtained per sample. Each sample library was pooled at approximately 3.7 nM, and roughly 5-8% PhiX was included to improve cluster recognition. Turning to the authors' computational methods: Using tag matching that tolerated one base-pair mismatch, Decombinator assigned V and J genes to FASTQ reads that had been processed by Demultiplexor. UMIs were used by Collapsinator to correct both sequencing errors and frequency errors arising from PCR heterogeneity. CDR3Translator translated TCRs and extracted CDR3s from the conserved cysteine to the FGXG phenylalanine, flagging non-productive sequences. Gini, Shannon entropy and inverse Simpson indices were calculated on repertoires that had been subsampled to equal numbers of UMI-defined TCRs. Within the linear range, a power law was fitted to clonotype abundance distributions using maximum likelihood. Similar UMI counts, unique TCR numbers and clonal distributions were obtained with the pipeline and with MIGEC on one naive CD8 sample. Repertoires were searched for several thousand CMV-associated CDR3 sequences compiled from VDJdb and a published dataset. Starting from the raw public reads, TCRdb applied fastp trimming at Q25, assembled clones with MiXCR and retained in-frame beta chains. Rows with a matching CDR3 protein are joined into one entry that keeps the most common DNA and genes. What appears here as the V and J calls and clone size reflects TCRdb's work, not the paper's. The table for this sample lists over 100,000 distinct CDR3 sequences; around a third of them were counted only once. The ten most abundant clones make up approximately 0.88% of the sample.

The data derive from a study of naive and memory T cell subsets (dated by TCRdb to the late 2010s). About the full investigation: An open-source, UMI-based TCR alpha and beta sequencing pipeline was applied to sorted naive and memory peripheral blood T cell subsets. The results of the functional CMV T cell responses matched the IgG serology results in every case. RNA was DNase-treated and reverse transcribed with TCR constant-region primers, mostly using SuperScript III. Study-level results and caveats: TCR abundance followed a power law whose exponent differed between naive and memory subsets but was consistent across the three individuals. The repertoire findings for the naive and memory subsets could not be validated against a ground truth because none was available. Clonotypes were defined as single alpha or beta chain sequences, not paired alpha/beta receptors. In both CD4 and CD8 cells, the Gini index increased while Shannon and inverse Simpson diversity decreased from naive through CM, EM and EMRA. After error correction, over 85% of naive TCR sequences appeared only once, giving much steeper abundance distributions than memory subsets. RNA-based TCR counts may be affected by expression changes linked to T cell activation and differentiation.

The source is a human donor in good health. The sequence joins TRBV28 to TRBJ2-5, with the D gene call left open. The source material was central memory CD4+ T cells from blood. What this sample's cell subset or site label stands for: central memory, CD45RA- CD27+. The nucleotide sequence reads TGTGCCAGCAGTTTCACCCCGCCAGAGAGGTGGTACTTC. Its protein is CASSFTPPERWYF. The CDR3, completed at both ends by the reference TRBV28 and TRBJ2-5 genes, gives the full variable domain DVKVTQSSRYLVKRTGEKVFLECVQDMDHENMFWYRQDPGLGLRLIYFSYDVKMKEKGDIPEGYSVSREKKERFSLILESASTNQTSMYLCASSFTPPERWYFGPGTRLLVL.